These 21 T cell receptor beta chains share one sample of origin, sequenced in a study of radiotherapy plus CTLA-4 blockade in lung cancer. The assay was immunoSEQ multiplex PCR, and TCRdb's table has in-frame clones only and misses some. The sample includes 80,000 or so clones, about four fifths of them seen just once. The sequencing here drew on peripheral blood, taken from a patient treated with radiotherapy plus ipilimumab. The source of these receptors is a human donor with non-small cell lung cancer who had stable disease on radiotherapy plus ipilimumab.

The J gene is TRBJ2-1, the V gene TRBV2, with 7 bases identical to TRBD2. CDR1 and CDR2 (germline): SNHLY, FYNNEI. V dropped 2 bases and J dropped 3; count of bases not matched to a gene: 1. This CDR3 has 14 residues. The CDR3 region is CASSELADYNEQFF. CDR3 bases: TGTGCCAGCAGTGAACTAGCGGACTACAATGAGCAGTTCTTC.

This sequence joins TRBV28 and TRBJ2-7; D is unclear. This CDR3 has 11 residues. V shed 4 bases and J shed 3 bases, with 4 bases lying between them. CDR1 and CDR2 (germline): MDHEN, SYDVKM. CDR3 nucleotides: TGTGCCAGCAGTTCACTCTACGAGCAGTACTTC. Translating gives CASSSLYEQYF.

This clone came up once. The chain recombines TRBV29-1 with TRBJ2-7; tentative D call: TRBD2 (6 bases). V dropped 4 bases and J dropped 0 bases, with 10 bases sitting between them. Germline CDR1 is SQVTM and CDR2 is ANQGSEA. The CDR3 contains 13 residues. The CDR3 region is CSVAMTSSYEQYF. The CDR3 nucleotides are TGCAGCGTTGCCATGACTAGCTCCTACGAGCAGTACTTC.

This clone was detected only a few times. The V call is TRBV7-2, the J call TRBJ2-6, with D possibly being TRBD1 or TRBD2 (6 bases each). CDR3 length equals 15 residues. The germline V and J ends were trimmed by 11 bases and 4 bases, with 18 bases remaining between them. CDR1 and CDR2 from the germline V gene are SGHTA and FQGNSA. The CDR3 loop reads CAGAPGGSGANVLTF. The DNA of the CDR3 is TGTGCCGGGGCCCCCGGGGGCTCCGGGGCCAACGTCCTGACTTTC.

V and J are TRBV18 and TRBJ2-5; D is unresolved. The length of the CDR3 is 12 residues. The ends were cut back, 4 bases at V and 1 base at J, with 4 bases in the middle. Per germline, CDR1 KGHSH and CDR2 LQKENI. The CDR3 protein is CASSQIQETQYF. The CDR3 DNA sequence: TGTGCCAGCTCACAGATCCAAGAGACCCAGTACTTC.

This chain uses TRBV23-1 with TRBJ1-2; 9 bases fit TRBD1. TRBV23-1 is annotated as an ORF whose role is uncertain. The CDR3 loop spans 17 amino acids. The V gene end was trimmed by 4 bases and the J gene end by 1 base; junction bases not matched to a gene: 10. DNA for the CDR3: TGCGCCAGCAGTCCTTGGGACAGGGAAGGACTTAACTATGGCTACACCTTC. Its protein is CASSPWDREGLNYGYTF.

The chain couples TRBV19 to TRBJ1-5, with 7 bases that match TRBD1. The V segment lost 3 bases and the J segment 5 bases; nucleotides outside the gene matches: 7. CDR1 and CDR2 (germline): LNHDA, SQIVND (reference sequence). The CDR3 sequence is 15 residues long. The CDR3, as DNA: TGTGCCAGTAGTATCCTTGGGACAGACGATCAGCCCCAGCATTTT. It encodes CASSILGTDDQPQHF.

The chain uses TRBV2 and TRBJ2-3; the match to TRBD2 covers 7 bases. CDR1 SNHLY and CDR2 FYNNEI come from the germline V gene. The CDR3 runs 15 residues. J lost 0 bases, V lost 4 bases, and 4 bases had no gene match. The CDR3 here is CASSVSGTSTDTQYF. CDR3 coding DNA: TGTGCCAGCAGTGTAAGCGGGACTAGCACAGATACGCAGTATTTT.

The CDR3: CASSLGVAGLETQYF. The CDR3 nucleotides read TGTGCCAGCAGCTTGGGGGTAGCGGGGTTGGAGACCCAGTACTTC. This chain links TRBV5-4 with TRBJ2-5; 8 nucleotides align to TRBD2. J gave up 5 bases and V 0 bases, and 6 bases lay outside the gene matches. Germline CDR1 is SGHNT and CDR2 is YYREEE (reference sequence). The CDR3 totals 15 residues.

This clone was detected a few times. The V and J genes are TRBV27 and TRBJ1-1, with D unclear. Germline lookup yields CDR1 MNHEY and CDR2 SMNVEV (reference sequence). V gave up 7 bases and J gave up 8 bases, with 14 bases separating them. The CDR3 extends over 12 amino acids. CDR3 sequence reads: CASTSFGTEAFF. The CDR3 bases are TGTGCCAGCACATCGTTTGGTACCGAAGCTTTCTTT.

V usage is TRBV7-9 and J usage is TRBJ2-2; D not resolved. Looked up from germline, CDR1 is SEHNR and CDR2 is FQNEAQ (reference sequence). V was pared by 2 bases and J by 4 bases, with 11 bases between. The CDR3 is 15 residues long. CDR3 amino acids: CASSLRMSSTGELFF. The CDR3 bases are TGTGCCAGCAGCTTACGGATGTCGAGCACCGGGGAGCTGTTTTTT.

The CDR3: CSVETGIETQYF. CDR3 DNA sequence: TGCAGCGTTGAAACAGGGATCGAGACCCAGTACTTC. The chain joins TRBV29-1 to TRBJ2-5; D is possibly TRBD1 (6 bases). In germline, CDR1 is SQVTM, CDR2 ANQGSEA. V lost 2 bases and J lost 5, with 9 bases in between. CDR3 length: 12 amino acids.

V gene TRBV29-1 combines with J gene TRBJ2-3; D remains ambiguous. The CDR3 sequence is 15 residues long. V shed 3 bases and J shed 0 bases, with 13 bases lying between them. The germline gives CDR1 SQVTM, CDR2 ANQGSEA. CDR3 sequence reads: CSVDSGRTSTDTQYF. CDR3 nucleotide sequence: TGCAGCGTTGACTCTGGACGAACTAGCACAGATACGCAGTATTTT.

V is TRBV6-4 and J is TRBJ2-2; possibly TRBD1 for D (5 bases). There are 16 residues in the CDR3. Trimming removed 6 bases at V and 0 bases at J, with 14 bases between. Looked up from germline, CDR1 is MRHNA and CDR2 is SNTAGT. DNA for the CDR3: TGTGCCAGCAGCAATCCAGGGCGAGCGAACACCGGGGAGCTGTTTTTT. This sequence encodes CASSNPGRANTGELFF.

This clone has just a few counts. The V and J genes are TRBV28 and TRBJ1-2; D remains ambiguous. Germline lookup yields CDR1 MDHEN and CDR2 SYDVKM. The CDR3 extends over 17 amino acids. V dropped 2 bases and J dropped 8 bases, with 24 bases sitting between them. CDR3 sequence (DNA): TGTGCCAGCAGTTTAAACGGCTTTTGGGGAGGGTCTGGAGGCTACACCTTC. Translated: CASSLNGFWGGSGGYTF.

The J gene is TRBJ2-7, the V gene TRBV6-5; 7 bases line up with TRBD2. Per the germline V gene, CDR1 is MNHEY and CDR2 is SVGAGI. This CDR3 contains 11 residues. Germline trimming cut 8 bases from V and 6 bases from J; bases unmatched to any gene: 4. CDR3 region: CASRTSGEQYF. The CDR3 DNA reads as TGTGCCAGCCGGACTAGTGGCGAGCAGTACTTC.

CDR3 DNA: TGTGCCAGTAGTCCAGGACAGGTTGGTGAGCAGTTCTTC. The encoded protein is CASSPGQVGEQFF. The chain has TRBV19 and TRBJ2-1; 7 bases line up with TRBD1. CDR1 is LNHDA, CDR2 SQIVND, per germline (reference sequence). This CDR3 has 13 residues. Trimming removed 5 bases from V and 9 bases from J; junction bases left unmatched: 7. Variable domain in full (rest from reference TRBV19 and TRBJ2-1): DGGITQSPKYLFRKEGQNVTLSCEQNLNHDAMYWYRQDPGQGLRLIYYSQIVNDFQKGDIAEGYSVSREKKESFPLTVTSAQKNPTAFYLCASSPGQVGEQFFGPGTRLTVL.

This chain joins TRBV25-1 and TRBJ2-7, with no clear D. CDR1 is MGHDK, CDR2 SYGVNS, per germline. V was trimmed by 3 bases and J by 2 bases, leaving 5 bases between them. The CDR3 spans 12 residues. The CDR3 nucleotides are TGTGCCAGCAGTGACAGAACCTACGAGCAGTACTTC. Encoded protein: CASSDRTYEQYF.

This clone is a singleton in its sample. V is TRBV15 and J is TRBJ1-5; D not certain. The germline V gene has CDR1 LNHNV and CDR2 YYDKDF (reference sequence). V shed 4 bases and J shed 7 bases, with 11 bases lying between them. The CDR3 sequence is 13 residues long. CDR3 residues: CATSTGDEQPQHF. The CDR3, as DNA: TGTGCCACCAGCACTGGGGATGAACAGCCCCAGCATTTT.

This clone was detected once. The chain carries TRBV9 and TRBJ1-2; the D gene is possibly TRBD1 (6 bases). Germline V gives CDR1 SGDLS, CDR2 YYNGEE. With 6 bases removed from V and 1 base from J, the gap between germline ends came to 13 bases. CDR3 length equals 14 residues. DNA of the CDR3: TGTGCCAGCACCCCGGGGGGCAGTAACTATGGCTACACCTTC. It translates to CASTPGGSNYGYTF.

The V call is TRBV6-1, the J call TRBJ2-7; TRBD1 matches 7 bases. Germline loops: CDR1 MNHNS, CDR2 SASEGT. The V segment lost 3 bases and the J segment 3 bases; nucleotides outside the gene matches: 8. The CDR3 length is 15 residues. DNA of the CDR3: TGTGCCAGCAGTGATGAGTCGGGACAGAACTACGAGCAGTACTTC. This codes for CASSDESGQNYEQYF.